The 14 T cell receptor beta chains below come from one sample, sequenced in a study of CD8 T cells in ankylosing spondylitis. TCRdb re-called the 5' RACE reads with MiXCR, one entry per CDR3 protein. The data hold around 130,000 distinct CDR3 sequences, with approximately 9.7% observed a single time. Input material: blood, either unsorted or a sorted T cell fraction (not recorded which). These receptors were obtained from a male donor with ankylosing spondylitis or in good health (not recorded which).

The chain has TRBV7-2 and TRBJ1-2, with D possibly matching TRBD1 (5 bases). Looked up from germline, CDR1 is SGHTA and CDR2 is FQGNSA. This CDR3 is built from 15 residues. V was clipped by 3 bases and J by 6 bases, with 17 bases between them. This CDR3 is CASSLGEYGGHGYTF. In DNA, the CDR3 is TGTGCCAGCAGCTTGGGGGAGTACGGCGGTCATGGCTACACCTTC.

This clonotype was found once. The gene calls are TRBV18 and TRBJ2-1; weak D call: TRBD2 (5 bases). V dropped 5 bases and J dropped 9 bases, with 20 bases sitting between them. CDR3 length: 15 residues. The germline V gene has CDR1 KGHSH and CDR2 LQKENI. CDR3 bases: TGTGCCAGCTCAAACAGCGGCGGGTTTCCGACTGAGCAGTTCTTC. It encodes CASSNSGGFPTEQFF.

This clonotype was recorded at least ten times. The chain carries TRBV16 and TRBJ1-5, with D unclear. Germline CDR1 is KGHSY and CDR2 is FQNENV. Trimming removed 5 bases at V and 4 bases at J, with 9 bases between. The CDR3 sequence is 13 residues long. CDR3 loop: CASSKQENQPQHF. As DNA, the CDR3 is TGTGCCAGCAGCAAGCAGGAGAATCAGCCCCAGCATTTT.

This clonotype showed up many times. The limits of the CDR3 on the DNA are not certain, so only TCRdb's listed CDR3 is given. The chain carries TRBV27 and TRBJ2-7. The CDR3 is 14 amino acids long, termini counted. In germline, CDR1 is MNHEY, CDR2 SMNVEV (reference sequence). The CDR3 sequence is CASSSSDRSYEQYF.

This clonotype appeared many times. The chain is built from TRBV4-3 and TRBJ1-3; D uncertain. The CDR3 loop spans 15 amino acids. V lost 0 bases and J lost 4, with 10 bases in between. From germline, CDR1 is LGHNA and CDR2 YSLEER. The CDR3 sequence is CASSQDLSTGNTIYF. CDR3 nucleotide sequence: TGCGCCAGCAGCCAAGATTTGAGCACCGGAAACACCATATATTTT.

This clonotype was counted at least ten times. The gene calls are TRBV11-2 and TRBJ2-1; no reliable D call. V lost 4 bases, J lost 4 bases, and 17 bases lay in between. The germline gives CDR1 SGHAT, CDR2 FQNNGV. This CDR3 is built from 16 residues. The CDR3 spells CASSSRDRYKYNEQFF. The CDR3 region has the DNA TGTGCCAGCAGCTCCCGAGACCGATACAAGTACAATGAGCAGTTCTTC.

This clonotype was observed a few times. This rearrangement joins TRBV14 to TRBJ1-1, with D unresolved. Deletions cut 4 bases from V and 7 bases from J, with 10 bases between. Germline CDR1 and CDR2: SGHDN and FVKESK. The CDR3 loop spans 12 amino acids. The CDR3 loop reads CASSPSAVEAFF. The CDR3 region has the DNA TGTGCCAGCAGCCCCTCGGCAGTTGAAGCTTTCTTT.

This clonotype turned up a few times. The genes are TRBV7-2 and TRBJ1-5, with D possibly matching TRBD1 (5 bases). The CDR3 is 14 residues long. Trimming pared 5 bases from V and 6 bases from J, leaving 14 bases between. Germline loops: CDR1 SGHTA, CDR2 FQGNSA. CDR3 loop: CASSRDVLGQPQHF. CDR3 bases: TGTGCCAGCAGCCGGGACGTTTTGGGTCAGCCCCAGCATTTT.

This clonotype came up many times. The CDR3 protein is CASSRGTSGQETQYF. In DNA, the CDR3 is TGCGCCAGCAGCCGTGGGACTAGCGGTCAAGAGACCCAGTACTTC. The gene calls are TRBV4-1 and TRBJ2-5; 11 bases are shared with TRBD2. The CDR3 has 15 amino acids. Germline V gene data show CDR1 as MGHRA and CDR2 as YSYEKL. J gave up 2 bases and V 4 bases, and 3 bases lay outside the gene matches.

This clonotype was found many times. The J gene is TRBJ2-2, the V gene TRBV20-1; D unclear. V was pared by 5 bases and J by 6 bases, with 10 bases between. Germline CDR1 DFQATT, CDR2 SNEGSKA (reference sequence). The CDR3 runs to 12 residues. CDR3 sequence (DNA): TGCAGTGCTTCTAAGGGCCCCGGGGAGCTGTTTTTT. It codes for CSASKGPGELFF.

In this sample, this clonotype turned up many times. This sequence joins TRBV5-5 and TRBJ2-2; no clear D. The ends were cut back, 2 bases at V and 7 bases at J, with 9 bases in the middle. In germline, CDR1 is SGHKS, CDR2 YYEKEE (reference sequence). The CDR3 consists of 13 residues. Here the CDR3 DNA reads TGTGCCAGCAGCTTACACGTCGACGGGGAGCTGTTTTTT. Protein product: CASSLHVDGELFF.

This clonotype was counted a few times. The V gene is TRBV27, the J gene TRBJ2-2; 8 positions agree with TRBD1. CDR3 size: 17 residues. With 4 bases clipped from V and 4 bases from J, the junction kept 11 bases outside the gene matches. CDR1 is MNHEY and CDR2 is SMNVEV in the germline V gene (reference sequence). DNA of the CDR3: TGTGCCAGCAGTTCCATGGGACAGGATCTTATCACCGGGGAGCTGTTTTTT. Amino acids: CASSSMGQDLITGELFF.

This clonotype is a singleton in its sample. The CDR3 nucleotides read TGTGCCAGCAGCATCGGACTTTACTACGAGCAGTACTTC. Protein: CASSIGLYYEQYF. The chain uses TRBV28 and TRBJ2-7; D perhaps matches TRBD2 (5 bases). The CDR3 runs 13 residues. Germline V gives CDR1 MDHEN, CDR2 SYDVKM. V was shortened by 6 bases and J by 3 bases, with 12 bases between the two germline ends.

The V call is TRBV19, the J call TRBJ1-6, with 7 positions matching TRBD1. With 4 bases clipped from V and 0 bases from J, the junction kept 6 bases outside the gene matches. Germline lookup yields CDR1 LNHDA and CDR2 SQIVND (reference sequence). This CDR3 has 17 amino acids. This CDR3 reads CASSSGTASSYNSPLHF. CDR3 sequence (DNA): TGTGCCAGTAGTAGTGGGACAGCAAGCTCCTATAATTCACCCCTCCACTTT. Based on the CDR3 plus reference TRBV19 and TRBJ1-6, the full variable domain is DGGITQSPKYLFRKEGQNVTLSCEQNLNHDAMYWYRQDPGQGLRLIYYSQIVNDFQKGDIAEGYSVSREKKESFPLTVTSAQKNPTAFYLCASSSGTASSYNSPLHFGNGTRLTVT.